The 24 T cell receptor beta chains presented below share a single source sample, sequenced in a study of blood T cell repertoires in COVID-19. Only in-frame clones appear in the TCRdb table, and some are missing; sequencing was by immunoSEQ multiplex PCR. The sample has approximately 210,000 clones, roughly 76% seen once. Material for sequencing was peripheral blood. The receptor set was obtained from a human donor in a cohort sampled during active COVID-19.

V usage is TRBV24-1 and J usage is TRBJ1-5, with 8 nucleotides matching TRBD1. The CDR3 has 16 amino acids. V lost 4 bases, J lost 1 base, and 5 bases stayed unmatched. The germline CDR1 and CDR2 sequences are KGHDR and SFDVKD. CDR3 DNA sequence: TGTGCCACCAGTGACCCACAGGGGGGAAGCAATCAGCCCCAGCATTTT. Protein product: CATSDPQGGSNQPQHF.

The chain is built from TRBV3-1 (or the pseudogene TRBV3-2) and TRBJ2-3; D unclear. The germline V gene encodes CDR1 LGHDT and CDR2 YNNKEL (reference sequence). Between the trimmed V and J ends, which lost 0 bases and 2 bases, there was a span of 9 bases. CDR3 length equals 15 residues. Here the CDR3 DNA reads TGTGCCAGCAGCCAAGATACCCTAGTCACAGATACGCAGTATTTT. This codes for CASSQDTLVTDTQYF.

V usage is TRBV28 and J usage is TRBJ2-7; 8 bases line up with TRBD2. V shed 3 bases and J 5 bases; nucleotides not matched to a gene: 3. CDR3 length: 13 residues. Germline CDR1 MDHEN, CDR2 SYDVKM. CDR3 DNA sequence: TGTGCCAGCAGTTTCGGACTAGCAAACGAGCAGTACTTC. Protein product: CASSFGLANEQYF.

The rearrangement uses TRBV11-2 and TRBJ1-1, with D maybe TRBD1 (6 bases). The CDR3 runs 14 residues. Germline CDR1 is SGHAT and CDR2 is FQNNGV. Trimming stripped 5 bases from V and 5 bases from J, with 15 bases between. The CDR3 loop is CASSKQAGETEAFF. The DNA of the CDR3 is TGTGCCAGCAGCAAGCAGGCAGGGGAGACTGAAGCTTTCTTT.

The table lists this clone with a count of one. This chain connects TRBV7-9 to TRBJ1-1, with 9 positions matching TRBD1. With 5 bases clipped from V and 8 bases from J, the junction kept 3 bases outside the gene matches. This CDR3 region has 12 residues. Germline lookup yields CDR1 SEHNR and CDR2 FQNEAQ (reference sequence). The CDR3 DNA reads as TGTGCCAGCAGCCCCGGGACAGGGGAAGCTTTCTTT. It specifies CASSPGTGEAFF.

This chain links TRBV19 with TRBJ1-1; tentatively, D is TRBD1 (6 bases). The V end lost 1 base, the J end lost 4 bases, and 13 bases lay between the germline ends. Germline V gives CDR1 LNHDA, CDR2 SQIVND (reference sequence). This CDR3 region has 15 residues. CDR3: CASSIGRGASTEAFF. The CDR3 DNA follows: TGTGCCAGTAGTATAGGGCGGGGGGCAAGCACTGAAGCTTTCTTT.

The chain uses TRBV7-9 and TRBJ2-7, with a possible D match to TRBD2 (5 bases). The length of the CDR3 is 14 residues. Per the germline V gene, CDR1 is SEHNR and CDR2 is FQNEAQ (reference sequence). V lost 1 base and J lost 5, with 12 bases in between. The CDR3 bases are TGTGCCAGCAGCTTAGGAGGGATCGGCAACGAGCAGTACTTC. As protein: CASSLGGIGNEQYF.

This clone was seen a single time. This chain joins TRBV4-1 and TRBJ2-7; 7 bases align to TRBD2. V gave up 0 bases and J gave up 3 bases; unmatched junction bases: 2. Germline V gene lookup returns CDR1 MGHRA and CDR2 YSYEKL. This CDR3 comprises 14 residues. CDR3 DNA: TGCGCCAGCAGCCAAGATTCTAGCGGCTACGAGCAGTACTTC. Translation gives CASSQDSSGYEQYF.

This chain connects TRBV24-1 to TRBJ2-3; 14 bases line up with TRBD2. V lost 6 bases, J lost 4 bases, and 5 bases stayed unmatched. Germline V CDR1 and CDR2: KGHDR, SFDVKD. The CDR3 runs to 16 residues. CDR3 in amino acids: CATSPTSGRVADTQYF. DNA of the CDR3: TGTGCCACCAGTCCGACTAGCGGGAGGGTCGCAGATACGCAGTATTTT.

This clone showed up just a few times. The CDR3 DNA is TGTGCCAGTAACGACGGATCCAGGGGTTCACCCCTCCACTTT. Encoded protein: CASNDGSRGSPLHF. The genes are TRBV19 and TRBJ1-6; maybe TRBD1 (6 bases). V lost 7 bases and J 9 bases, leaving 16 bases between the germline ends. CDR1 is LNHDA, CDR2 SQIVND, per germline (reference sequence). The CDR3 has 14 amino acids.

The genes are TRBV9 and TRBJ1-3; the D is unclear. The CDR3 length is 15 residues. Per the germline V gene, CDR1 is SGDLS and CDR2 is YYNGEE. V lost 4 bases to trimming and J lost 4 bases, with 15 bases between them. CDR3 protein: CASSPRGVGGNTIYF. The CDR3 DNA sequence: TGTGCCAGCAGCCCCCGCGGGGTCGGAGGAAACACCATATATTTT.

The V gene is TRBV5-1, the J gene TRBJ2-7, with 7 bases identical to TRBD2. J lost 5 bases, V lost 3 bases, and 5 bases had no gene match. The CDR3 length is 13 residues. The germline gives CDR1 SGHRS, CDR2 YFSETQ. In DNA, the CDR3 is TGCGCCAGCAGCTCCCCTGGGACTAACGAGCAGTACTTC. Translated, it gives CASSSPGTNEQYF.

A remark on this clone: A junction end diverges from the germline sequence, so it may reflect a read error. The rearrangement uses TRBV3-1 (or the pseudogene TRBV3-2) and TRBJ1-4, with 7 bases fitting TRBD1. The CDR3 covers 17 residues. Per the germline V gene, CDR1 is LGHDT and CDR2 is YNNKEL (reference sequence). The CDR3 region is CASRQGTVQPANEKLFF. The CDR3 bases are TGTGCCAGCAGGCAAGGGACAGTACAACCGGCTAATGAAAAACTGTTTTTT.

The chain uses TRBV6-2 or TRBV6-3 and TRBJ1-2; D is possibly TRBD1 (6 bases). V was shortened by 2 bases and J by 11 bases, with 12 bases between the two germline ends. This CDR3 spans 12 amino acids. Germline V gene data show CDR1 as MNHEY and CDR2 as SVGEGT. DNA of the CDR3: TGTGCCAGCAGTTACGAGGACAGAGGATACACCTTC. This encodes CASSYEDRGYTF.

The chain combines TRBV3-1 (or the pseudogene TRBV3-2) with TRBJ2-1; 9 bases fit TRBD2. V was clipped by 4 bases and J by 2 bases; unmatched bases: 21. The CDR3 totals 21 residues. From germline, CDR1 is LGHDT and CDR2 YNNKEL (reference sequence). This CDR3 reads CASSPGATDAPTSGPYNEQFF. CDR3 DNA: TGTGCCAGCAGCCCTGGGGCGACAGACGCCCCGACTAGCGGACCCTACAATGAGCAGTTCTTC.

This chain links TRBV2 with TRBJ2-2, with a tentative D call TRBD2 (6 bases). This CDR3 has 15 amino acids. V was shortened by 3 bases and J by 5 bases, with 13 bases between the two germline ends. Germline-derived CDR1 and CDR2 are SNHLY and FYNNEI. CDR3 coding DNA: TGTGCCAGCAGTGAGGCACAACGGGGGACCGGGGAGCTGTTTTTT. This gives the protein CASSEAQRGTGELFF.

The gene calls are TRBV29-1 and TRBJ2-5; D may be TRBD1 (5 bases). Trimming pared 7 bases from V and 5 bases from J, leaving 17 bases between. The CDR3 has 13 amino acids. Germline V CDR1 and CDR2: SQVTM, ANQGSEA. The CDR3 protein is CSAAGAIGETQYF. The CDR3 DNA reads TGCAGCGCCGCTGGGGCTATCGGGGAGACCCAGTACTTC.

This chain links TRBV18 with TRBJ1-1, with a weak D call TRBD1 (6 bases). This CDR3 spans 12 amino acids. Germline V gene sequence: CDR1 KGHSH, CDR2 LQKENI. Trimming pared 6 bases from V and 4 bases from J, leaving 9 bases between. The CDR3 DNA reads TGTGCCAGCTCCTCCAGGGGCACTGAAGCTTTCTTT. Residues: CASSSRGTEAFF.

This clone was seen only a few times. The J gene is TRBJ2-7, the V gene TRBV2; weak D call: TRBD2 (6 bases). The CDR3 runs to 13 residues. CDR1 and CDR2 from the germline V gene are SNHLY and FYNNEI. V lost 8 bases and J lost 2, with 13 bases in between. The CDR3 is CASGRDGTYEQYF. CDR3 coding DNA: TGTGCCAGCGGGCGGGACGGAACCTACGAGCAGTACTTC.

The chain carries TRBV5-4 and TRBJ2-1, with 11 nucleotides matching TRBD2. This CDR3 contains 15 residues. J gave up 8 bases and V 4 bases, and 8 bases lay outside the gene matches. Looked up from germline, CDR1 is SGHNT and CDR2 is YYREEE (reference sequence). Here the CDR3 reads CASSQTSGVGHEQFF. The CDR3 DNA sequence: TGTGCCAGCAGCCAGACTAGCGGGGTGGGGCATGAGCAGTTCTTC.

The genes are TRBV28 and TRBJ1-1, with a tentative D call TRBD1 (5 bases). The germline gives CDR1 MDHEN, CDR2 SYDVKM. The V end was cut by 2 bases, the J end by 4 bases, with 11 bases between. This CDR3 has 14 residues. CDR3 nucleotides: TGTGCCAGCAGTTTAAGGGGATGGATCACTGAAGCTTTCTTT. Amino acids: CASSLRGWITEAFF.

V usage is TRBV5-6 and J usage is TRBJ2-1, with a tentative D call TRBD2 (5 bases). Germline V CDR1 and CDR2: SGHDT, YYEEEE. V lost 5 bases and J 9 bases, leaving 15 bases between the germline ends. CDR3 length: 13 residues. This CDR3 is CASRTTRAREQFF. The CDR3 DNA sequence: TGTGCCAGCAGAACAACTAGGGCCCGTGAGCAGTTCTTC.

The chain joins TRBV27 to TRBJ2-5, with 7 bases matching TRBD1. This CDR3 spans 14 amino acids. Trimming cost V 8 bases and J 1 base; bases outside gene matches: 7. In germline, CDR1 is MNHEY, CDR2 SMNVEV (reference sequence). CDR3 DNA: TGTGCCAGCGCAGAGGGGGCGCCCCAAGAGACCCAGTACTTC. Amino acid sequence: CASAEGAPQETQYF.

V gene TRBV6-6 combines with J gene TRBJ1-5; 7 nucleotides align to TRBD1. In germline, CDR1 is MNHNY, CDR2 SVGAGI (reference sequence). CDR3 size: 16 residues. Germline trimming cut 6 bases from V and 0 bases from J; bases unmatched to any gene: 8. The DNA of the CDR3 is TGTGCCAGCAGCCACGACAGGGCCGGTAGCAATCAGCCCCAGCATTTT. Translated: CASSHDRAGSNQPQHF.